Each of the 8 T cell receptor beta chains below was sequenced from the same sample in a study of cytomegalovirus exposure and HLA in healthy donors (dated 2017 in TCRdb). Libraries were built with the immunoSEQ multiplex PCR assay. A mixture of 60 forward primers for TCR Vbeta segments and 13 reverse primers for TCR Jbeta segments was used in the multiplex PCR. TCRdb obtained this table from immuneACCESS and retained in-frame rearrangements with V and J assigned. These tables miss some clones; where compared with another copy, unresolved V genes account for less than half of the shortfall, and the remainder is unexplained. The sample table holds around 150,000 clones, of which around 80% were seen once. Jointly, the top ten make up 6.5% of the sample. The specimen sequenced was PBMCs. The receptors here all came from a man aged 35-49 years in good health and CMV-seropositive.

The gene calls are TRBV9 and TRBJ2-3; TRBD2 agrees at 10 bases. Germline V CDR1 and CDR2: SGDLS, YYNGEE. The V segment lost 4 bases and the J segment 5 bases; nucleotides outside the gene matches: 4. The CDR3 is made up of 14 amino acids. Here the CDR3 DNA reads TGTGCCAGCAGCCCTTTAGCGGGAGGAGATACGCAGTATTTT. Translating gives CASSPLAGGDTQYF.

This clone turned up a few times. The J gene is TRBJ2-7, the V gene TRBV28; 7 nucleotides align to TRBD1. The V gene end was trimmed by 7 bases and the J gene end by 0 bases; junction bases not matched to a gene: 9. Germline CDR1 MDHEN, CDR2 SYDVKM. This CDR3 region has 15 residues. CDR3 bases: TGTGCCAGCACCCCCGTCAGGGGGTACTCCTACGAGCAGTACTTC. This translates into CASTPVRGYSYEQYF.

The J gene is TRBJ1-5, the V gene TRBV2; 9 bases are a match to TRBD1. V lost 6 bases and J lost 1; bases outside the gene matches: 4. Per the germline V gene, CDR1 is SNHLY and CDR2 is FYNNEI. This CDR3 is 15 amino acids long. CDR3 DNA: TGTGCCAGCAGCGGACAGGGGATGAGCAATCAGCCCCAGCATTTT. This encodes CASSGQGMSNQPQHF.

The chain links TRBV6-1 to TRBJ1-5, with D unclear. This CDR3 comprises 13 residues. Germline V CDR1 and CDR2: MNHNS, SASEGT. V lost 5 bases and J 6 bases, leaving 11 bases between the germline ends. This chain's CDR3 is CASSPLIGQPQHF. In DNA form, the CDR3 reads TGTGCCAGCAGTCCCCTCATCGGTCAGCCCCAGCATTTT.

The chain has TRBV5-1 and TRBJ2-1; the D gene is possibly TRBD1 (5 bases). The V end lost 4 bases, the J end lost 5 bases, and 10 bases lay between the germline ends. CDR1 and CDR2 from the germline V gene are SGHRS and YFSETQ. CDR3 length: 13 residues. As DNA, the CDR3 is TGCGCCAGCAGCCCCAGGGAAAACAATGAGCAGTTCTTC. This gives the protein CASSPRENNEQFF.

The chain has TRBV19 and TRBJ2-5; the match to TRBD1 covers 9 bases. This CDR3 has 15 residues. Germline trimming cut 4 bases from V and 3 bases from J; bases unmatched to any gene: 6. Per the germline V gene, CDR1 is LNHDA and CDR2 is SQIVND (reference sequence). The CDR3 DNA is TGTGCCAGTAGTAGGGGACAGGGTAAGGAAGAGACCCAGTACTTC. Residues: CASSRGQGKEETQYF.

The chain couples TRBV9 to TRBJ1-2; D unresolved. This CDR3 is built from 14 residues. Germline assignment: CDR1 SGDLS and CDR2 YYNGEE. V lost 1 base and J lost 11, with 18 bases in between. CDR3 in amino acids: CASSVSTAGEKYTF. CDR3 DNA: TGTGCCAGCAGCGTAAGCACAGCCGGCGAGAAGTACACCTTC. Together with reference TRBV9 and TRBJ1-2, the CDR3 gives the full variable domain: DSGVTQTPKHLITATGQRVTLRCSPRSGDLSVYWYQQSLDQGLQFLIQYYNGEERAKGNILERFSAQQFPDLHSELNLSSLELGDSALYFCASSVSTAGEKYTFGSGTRLTVV.

The J gene is TRBJ2-7, the V gene TRBV5-8; 9 bases map to TRBD1. Germline V gives CDR1 SGHTS, CDR2 YDEGEE. The CDR3 is 14 residues long. Trimming cost V 4 bases and J 5 bases; bases outside gene matches: 7. In nucleotides, the CDR3 is TGTGCCAGCAGCCCCGGGACAGGGCGAGACGAGCAGTACTTC. Residues: CASSPGTGRDEQYF.